The present TCR beta chain was sequenced within a study of sequential checkpoint blockade in melanoma (dated by TCRdb to about 2019). Regarding the complete study: Patients were assigned by 1:1 randomization to either first-line nivolumab followed by ipilimumab (arm A) or ipilimumab followed by nivolumab (arm B). Maintenance nivolumab was given following each of the two trial sequences.

A remark on this clone: Its antigen is unknown. One base away there is no much larger clone; base qualities are not given.

TCRbeta CDR3 regions were immunosequenced from genomic DNA with the immunoSEQ Assay. Prior to high-throughput sequencing, genomic DNA was amplified by bias-controlled multiplex PCR. In the source study's methods: To quantify the absolute abundance of each unique TCRbeta CDR3 region, the sequences were collapsed and filtered. Clonality, defined as 1 minus Pielou's evenness, was calculated using only productive rearrangements. Clones with significantly greater frequencies in on-treatment versus baseline samples were identified using a previously published method. TCRdb took this table from immuneACCESS and kept in-frame rearrangements with V and J called. Such tables lack part of the clones; where checked against another copy, unresolved V genes explain under half of the gap, and the rest is unexplained. D and trimming were read from the DNA, whereas the V and J calls and clone size are those reported in that table. The sample records some 14,000 clones, under 65% of which are singletons. The ten largest clones represent 16% of the sample.

The label giving this sample's treatment or condition can be read as: randomized to nivolumab then ipilimumab (arm A) or the reverse (arm B). No trial patient had received prior DNA-damaging chemotherapy. On a FACS Aria II flow cytometer, live CD3+CD8+ cells that were negative for CD19 and CD56 were sorted from thawed PBMCs. The samples were obtained from melanoma patients enrolled in CheckMate 064, an open-label, randomized phase II trial testing sequential checkpoint blockade. Peripheral blood mononuclear cells were obtained through leukapheresis, purified using Ficoll-Paque, and frozen in human serum containing roughly 10% DMSO. Right after sorting, the blood CD3+CD8+ cells were verified to be >95% pure, and DNA extraction followed. General study outcomes and caveats: Larger, independent patient cohorts are needed to validate the response-prediction model that combines TCR metrics and mutation burden.

This specimen consisted of CD8+ T cells sorted from blood (inferred from file names), obtained from a patient given nivolumab and ipilimumab in sequence. The TCR was taken from a human donor with melanoma.

The CDR3 corresponds to CAVQKNTEAFF. DNA sequence: TGTGCCGTACAAAAGAACACTGAAGCTTTCTTT. The V and J segments used are TRBV19 and TRBJ1-1; the D gene cannot be resolved reliably. Taken from cysteine to phenylalanine, the CDR3 has 11 residues. Only the CDR3 portion is preserved as DNA: 33 bases, with reading frame beginning at the first base. The CDR1 and CDR2 encoded by the germline V gene (reference sequence) are LNHDA and SQIVND. The trim is 11 bases for V and 1 base for J, with a gap of 8 bases between the germline ends.